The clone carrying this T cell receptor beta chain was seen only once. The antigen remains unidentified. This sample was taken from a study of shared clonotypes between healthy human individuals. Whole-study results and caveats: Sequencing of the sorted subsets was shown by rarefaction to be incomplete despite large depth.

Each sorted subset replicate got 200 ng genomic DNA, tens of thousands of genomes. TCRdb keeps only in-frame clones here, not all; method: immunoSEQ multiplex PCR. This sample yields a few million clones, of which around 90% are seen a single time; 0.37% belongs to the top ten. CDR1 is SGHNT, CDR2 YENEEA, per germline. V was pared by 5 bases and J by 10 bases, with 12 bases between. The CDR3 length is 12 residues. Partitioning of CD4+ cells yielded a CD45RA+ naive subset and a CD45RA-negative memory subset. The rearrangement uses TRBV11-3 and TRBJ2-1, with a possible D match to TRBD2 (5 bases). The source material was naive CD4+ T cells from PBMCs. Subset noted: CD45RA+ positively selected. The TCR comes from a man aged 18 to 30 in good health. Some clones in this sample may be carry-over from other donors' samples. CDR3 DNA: TGTGCCAGCAGCCTACTAGTGGGCGAGCAGTTCTTC. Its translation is CASSLLVGEQFF.